The next 15 T cell receptor beta chains were all read from a single sample in a study of blood T cell repertoires in COVID-19. Some clones are missing from TCRdb's copy, which holds only in-frame ones; the method was immunoSEQ multiplex PCR. The sample consists of about 170,000 clones, around nine tenths of them appearing once. Material: PBMCs or T cells enriched from blood (not recorded which). These receptors were taken from a woman between 18 and 30 years old who had recovered from COVID-19.

The genes are TRBV6-1 and TRBJ2-7; maybe TRBD2 (6 bases). The CDR3 runs to 15 residues. Germline V gene data show CDR1 as MNHNS and CDR2 as SASEGT. V lost 2 bases and J lost 5, with 16 bases in between. The CDR3 bases are TGTGCCAGCAGTGAATCGGGGGTGGCTTTCGACGAGCAGTACTTC. Protein: CASSESGVAFDEQYF.

V usage is TRBV5-1 and J usage is TRBJ2-3; TRBD2 matches 7 bases. Germline CDR1 SGHRS, CDR2 YFSETQ. There are 15 residues in the CDR3. The V segment lost 0 bases and the J segment 2 bases; nucleotides outside the gene matches: 3. DNA for the CDR3: TGCGCCAGCAGCTTGGGCGGGAGTTACACAGATACGCAGTATTTT. Protein product: CASSLGGSYTDTQYF.

The CDR3 loop is CASRAPGLAMGEQYF. DNA of the CDR3: TGTGCCAGCAGGGCCCCCGGACTAGCGATGGGGGAGCAGTACTTC. The chain has TRBV6-5 and TRBJ2-7, with 9 bases matching TRBD2. Trimming at V came to 6 bases and at J to 7 bases, leaving 13 bases not matched to a gene. The CDR3 extends over 15 amino acids. CDR1 is MNHEY, CDR2 SVGAGI, per germline.

The rearrangement links TRBV5-6 to TRBJ2-3; weak D call: TRBD1 (6 bases). Deletions cut 7 bases from V and 2 bases from J, with 11 bases between. CDR1 SGHDT and CDR2 YYEEEE come from the germline V gene. This CDR3 is 13 amino acids long. The CDR3 DNA is TGTGCCAGCGCGGACAGAAACACAGATACGCAGTATTTT. It translates to CASADRNTDTQYF.

This clone has just one count. The chain joins TRBV27 to TRBJ2-7, with a tentative D call TRBD2 (7 bases). V was cut by 7 bases and J by 5 bases, with 21 bases left in between. Looked up from germline, CDR1 is MNHEY and CDR2 is SMNVEV (reference sequence). The CDR3 spans 15 residues. Written as DNA, the CDR3 is TGTGCCAGCACCGCTCGGGGGGCGGGAGTGAACGAGCAGTACTTC. Translated, it gives CASTARGAGVNEQYF.

This clone has a handful of counts. This chain uses TRBV27 with TRBJ1-2, with a possible D match to TRBD1 (6 bases). V shed 7 bases and J shed 8 bases, with 20 bases lying between them. CDR1 and CDR2 from the germline V gene are MNHEY and SMNVEV (reference sequence). The CDR3 consists of 14 residues. The CDR3 sequence: CASTFRGGESGYTF. CDR3 nucleotides: TGTGCCAGCACCTTTAGGGGGGGAGAATCCGGCTACACCTTC.

This chain links TRBV2 with TRBJ1-4; a possible D gene is TRBD1 (6 bases). Germline V gene data show CDR1 as SNHLY and CDR2 as FYNNEI. With 6 bases removed from V and 2 bases from J, the gap between germline ends came to 13 bases. The CDR3 runs 15 residues. CDR3 loop: CASSSDRFTNEKLFF. The CDR3 DNA reads as TGTGCCAGCAGCTCCGACAGGTTCACTAATGAAAAACTGTTTTTT.

This chain uses TRBV30 with TRBJ2-5; weak D call: TRBD2 (5 bases). Germline V gene sequence: CDR1 GTSNPN, CDR2 SVGIG (reference sequence). The V end was cut by 0 bases, the J end by 5 bases, with 16 bases between. This CDR3 region has 15 residues. The CDR3 loop is CAWSVLSGHGETQYF. As DNA, the CDR3 is TGTGCCTGGAGTGTACTAAGCGGCCATGGGGAGACCCAGTACTTC. Complete variable domain (other parts from reference TRBV30 and TRBJ2-5): SQTIHQWPATLVQPVGSPLSLECTVEGTSNPNLYWYRQAAGRGLQLLFYSVGIGQISSEVPQNLSASRPQDRQFILSSKKLLLSDSGFYLCAWSVLSGHGETQYFGPGTRLLVL.

This chain links TRBV28 with TRBJ2-7; 7 nucleotides align to TRBD1. The CDR3 is 14 amino acids. CDR1 and CDR2 from the germline V gene are MDHEN and SYDVKM. Trimming removed 3 bases from V and 3 bases from J; junction bases left unmatched: 5. As DNA, the CDR3 is TGTGCCAGCAGTTTCAGGGGACAGATCTACGAGCAGTACTTC. This sequence encodes CASSFRGQIYEQYF.

As to this clone: A much larger clone lies one base from this, so it may be a read error. This CDR3 is also generated by other DNA sequences in the sample. The J gene is TRBJ2-7, the V gene TRBV4-2, with D perhaps matching TRBD1 (5 bases). Trimming cost V 3 bases and J 4 bases, with 7 bases left between them. The CDR3 has 12 amino acids. CDR1 and CDR2 (germline): LGHNA, YNFKEQ. CDR3 region: CASSQSGYEQYF. In nucleotides, the CDR3 is TGTGCCAGCAGCCAGTCAGGGTACGAGCAGTACTTC.

The chain uses TRBV5-1 and TRBJ2-7; D call uncertain. The germline V gene encodes CDR1 SGHRS and CDR2 YFSETQ. The germline V and J ends were trimmed by 0 bases and 6 bases, with 10 bases remaining between them. The CDR3 extends over 13 amino acids. Here the CDR3 reads CASSLAYRGEQYF. The DNA for the CDR3 is TGCGCCAGCAGCTTGGCCTATCGCGGCGAGCAGTACTTC.

This chain joins TRBV2 and TRBJ2-1; TRBD1 might be the D (5 bases). This CDR3 is 15 amino acids long. Germline CDR1 is SNHLY and CDR2 is FYNNEI. V shed 8 bases and J shed 0 bases, with 14 bases lying between them. CDR3 DNA: TGTGCCAGCGGGTCAAGGGGCGGCTCCTACAATGAGCAGTTCTTC. Protein product: CASGSRGGSYNEQFF.

In regard to this clone: Its ends do not fully match the called genes, so a read error is possible. This chain connects TRBV4-1 to TRBJ2-1; D may be TRBD2 (5 bases). The CDR3 is 13 amino acids. Germline V lookup: CDR1 MGHRA, CDR2 YSYEKL. CDR3 loop: CASSQGRYSEQFF. CDR3 coding DNA: TGCGCCAGCAGCCAAGGGAGGTACAGTGAGCAGTTCTTC.

This sequence joins TRBV6-6 and TRBJ2-7; possibly TRBD1 for D (6 bases). The CDR3 consists of 12 residues. Germline V CDR1 and CDR2: MNHNY, SVGAGI (reference sequence). Trimming pared 8 bases from V and 2 bases from J, leaving 10 bases between. CDR3 amino acids: CASGGGTYEQYF. The CDR3 DNA is TGTGCCAGCGGGGGCGGAACCTACGAGCAGTACTTC.

V is TRBV3-1 (or the pseudogene TRBV3-2) and J is TRBJ2-7; D call uncertain. V was cut by 3 bases and J by 6 bases, with 12 bases left in between. The CDR3 sequence is 13 residues long. Germline V gives CDR1 LGHDT, CDR2 YNNKEL (reference sequence). The CDR3 nucleotides are TGTGCCAGCAGCCATATCTCCCGGGTCGAGCAGTACTTC. Translation gives CASSHISRVEQYF.